A selection of T cell receptor beta chains follows, all from one sample in a study of control samples from healthy donors and cancer patients. Profiling relied on immunoSEQ multiplex PCR, and the TCRdb table lists in-frame clones only, not all of them. The sample has 65,000 to 90,000 clones, roughly 86% seen once. The material sequenced was blood. The origin of the receptors is a man between 45 and 60 years old in good health. CDR3s include the opening cysteine and the closing phenylalanine or tryptophan. Fields, in order: D gene, clone size, V gene, J gene, CDR3 DNA, CDR3 protein. D genes are given only for firm matches. Clone size is stated in some rows and not others, as once, few, many or a class when expanded.

-	-	TRBV11-3	TRBJ2-1	TGTGCCAGCAGCTTAGGGACAGAATACAATGAGCAGTTCTTC	CASSLGTEYNEQFF
-	-	TRBV30	TRBJ1-5	TGTGCCTGGAGGTCCAAGGGGGGACAGCCCCAGCATTTT	CAWRSKGGQPQHF
-	-	TRBV3-1/TRBV3-2	TRBJ2-6	TGTGCCAGCAGCCAAGATCCAGGGTCTGGGGCCAACGTCCTGACTTTC	CASSQDPGSGANVLTF
-	-	TRBV27	TRBJ1-1	TGTGCCAGCAGATTGTATGCCCACCCCACGGCTGAAGCTTTCTTT	CASRLYAHPTAEAFF
-	-	TRBV9	TRBJ2-2	TGTGCCAGCAGCGTATCCGTCGGGGAGCTGTTTTTT	CASSVSVGELFF
TRBD1	-	TRBV4-1	TRBJ1-2	TGCGCCAGCAGCCAACTAAACAGGGGTGGCTACACCTTC	CASSQLNRGGYTF
TRBD2	-	TRBV18	TRBJ2-3	TGTGCCAGCTCACCCAGAGGACTAGAAGATACGCAGTATTTT	CASSPRGLEDTQYF
-	-	TRBV30	TRBJ2-7	TGTGCCTGGAATCCAGGGATAACGGTCCACGAGCAGTACTTC	CAWNPGITVHEQYF
-	-	TRBV7-6	TRBJ1-3	TGTGCCAGCAGCTTAGATGAGACGGTCTCTGGAAACACCATATATTTT	CASSLDETVSGNTIYF
-	-	TRBV4-3	TRBJ1-2	TGCGCCAGCAGCCAAGCTCACGGGCAATCCGGCTACACCTTC	CASSQAHGQSGYTF
-	-	TRBV6-5	TRBJ1-1	TGTGCCAGCAGTCTCCAGGGTTTGGCTGAAGCTTTCTTT	CASSLQGLAEAFF
-	-	TRBV6-5	TRBJ1-5	TGTGCCAGCGTACAGGGAATCAATCAGCCCCAGCATTTT	CASVQGINQPQHF
TRBD2	-	TRBV7-2	TRBJ2-1	TGTGCCAGCAGCCCAAGGGCGCGGGGGGGGGACAATGAGCAGTTCTTC	CASSPRARGGDNEQFF
TRBD1	once	TRBV7-2	TRBJ1-3	TGTGCCAGCAGCCAGGACAGGTACTCTGGAAACACCATATATTTT	CASSQDRYSGNTIYF
-	-	TRBV10-1	TRBJ1-5	TGCGCCAGCAGGCGGATCTTCCACCAGCCCCAGCATTTT	CASRRIFHQPQHF
TRBD2	-	TRBV30	TRBJ2-6	TGTGCCTGGAGTGTACTAGCGGGAGCCTACGTTGGGGCCAACGTCCTGACTTTC	CAWSVLAGAYVGANVLTF
-	-	TRBV6-6	TRBJ1-1	TGTGCCAGAAACAGGGCTGCGAACACTGAAGCTTTCTTT	CARNRAANTEAFF
TRBD1	-	TRBV18	TRBJ2-3	TGTGCCAGCACCGGACAGGGCGGCGCGACAGATACGCAGTATTTT	CASTGQGGATDTQYF
-	-	TRBV2	TRBJ2-1	TGTGCCAGCAGGGGGGGTCGGTTTGAGCAGTTCTTC	CASRGGRFEQFF
-	once	TRBV19	TRBJ1-1	TGTGCCAGTAGTTCGCAGGGTCAGAGCCCTGAAGCTTTCTTT	CASSSQGQSPEAFF